Sequencing of this T cell receptor (beta chain) was carried out in a study of beta chain bispecific antibodies for T cell cancers. Study details: TRBV sequencing of surviving healthy T cells measured each family's depletion. The leukemia lines expressed TRBV12-3 (Jurkat) and TRBV5-5 (HPB-ALL).

This clonotype was observed at least ten times. Its antigen is not identified. Study-wide findings and caveats: The leukemia cells, rather than normal T cells, gave most of the targeted TRBV signal.

Libraries carried unique molecular identifiers used for clonotype counts. One entry per CDR3 protein, called by TCRdb with MiXCR from the 5' RACE reads. This repertoire shows about 17,000 distinct CDR3 sequences, 2.1% found once; its top ten account for less than 8.5%. CDR1 is SGHRS and CDR2 is YFSETQ in the germline V gene. V lost 0 bases, J lost 6 bases, and 9 bases lay in between. The CDR3 runs to 14 residues. T cells were expanded from blood mononuclear cells for about 3 days with anti-CD3 OKT3 or CD3/CD28 beads. Cocultures held roughly 5 x 10^4 normal T cells, roughly 5 x 10^4 targets, and bispecific antibody.

The clonotype originates from a human donor in good health. Some clones in this sample may be carry-over from other donors' samples. The chain recombines TRBV5-1 with TRBJ2-2; D unresolved. Sequenced: healthy donor T cells cultured with leukemia cells. The CDR3 loop reads CASSLEGYSGELFF. The CDR3 DNA sequence: TGCGCCAGCAGCTTGGAAGGGTACTCCGGGGAGCTGTTTTTT.